The 26 T cell receptor beta chains below come from one sample, sequenced in a study of T-cell reconstitution after alpha-beta-depleted transplantation in children (dated by TCRdb to about 2016). The library was made by PCR. These reads were obtained on an Illumina HiSeq 2500. TCR libraries were prepared with molecular barcoding, using unique molecular identifiers to normalize TCRbeta repertoire quantification. The public sequencing data were trimmed at Q25 with fastp and processed into clonotypes with MiXCR by TCRdb, which kept only in-frame beta chains. Under each unique CDR3 protein, matching rows form one entry showing the most common genes and DNA. The sample table contains 700,000 to 950,000 distinct CDR3 sequences; only one count was recorded for about 16% of them. Roughly 4.8% of the sample is taken by the ten largest. The treatment or condition tag for this specimen amounts to: allogeneic hematopoietic cell transplantation with graft depleted of TCRalphabeta T cells and CD19 B cells.

Specimen: PBMCs, mostly from graft donor cells, collected 360 days after TCRalphabeta/CD19-depleted stem cell transplant. All receptors come from a male patient younger than 18 who had a stem cell transplant for acute lymphoblastic leukemia, so the T cells may come from the graft donor.

This chain uses TRBV7-9 with TRBJ2-7; 13 bases map to TRBD2. This CDR3 region has 15 residues. V was pared by 5 bases and J by 7 bases, with 8 bases of the junction left unmatched. Germline V gives CDR1 SEHNR, CDR2 FQNEAQ (reference sequence). DNA of the CDR3: TGTGCCAGCAGCCCCGGGACTAGCGGGACGGGGGAGCAGTACTTC. This gives the protein CASSPGTSGTGEQYF.

This clonotype has just a few counts. This rearrangement joins TRBV5-1 to TRBJ2-7; TRBD1 matches at 10 bases. CDR1 and CDR2 (germline): SGHRS, YFSETQ. Trimming took 4 bases from V and 6 from J; bases not matched to a gene: 13. The CDR3 length is 16 residues. The CDR3 nucleotides are TGCGCCAGCAGCCAACAGTACGGGACAGGGGCGCGCGAGCAGTACTTC. Translating gives CASSQQYGTGAREQYF.

The chain is built from TRBV5-6 and TRBJ1-4; TRBD1 matches at 7 bases. The CDR3 spans 14 residues. J gave up 5 bases and V 4 bases, and 5 bases lay outside the gene matches. From germline, CDR1 is SGHDT and CDR2 YYEEEE. The CDR3 is CASSQGQINEKLFF. CDR3 sequence (DNA): TGTGCCAGCAGCCAGGGACAGATAAATGAAAAACTGTTTTTT.

V and J are TRBV12-3 or TRBV12-4 and TRBJ1-1, with TRBD1 matching over 9 bases. V shed 5 bases and J 0 bases; nucleotides not matched to a gene: 7. The CDR3 length is 16 residues. The CDR3 bases are TGTGCCAGCAGTCCAGGGGACAGGGTTATGAACACTGAAGCTTTCTTT. Residues: CASSPGDRVMNTEAFF.

The sample holds a few counts of this clonotype. This chain's CDR3 is CASRWTGSSYNEQFF. The CDR3 DNA reads TGTGCCAGCAGGTGGACGGGGAGCTCCTACAATGAGCAGTTCTTC. The J gene is TRBJ2-1, the V gene TRBV7-3, with a tentative D call TRBD2 (5 bases). The CDR3 length is 15 residues. Per germline, CDR1 SGHTA and CDR2 FQGTGA. Trimming removed 6 bases at V and 0 bases at J, with 12 bases between.

The chain uses TRBV7-9 and TRBJ2-3; no definite D call. Between the trimmed V and J ends, which lost 7 bases and 5 bases, there was a span of 16 bases. This CDR3 has 14 residues. Germline-derived CDR1 and CDR2 are SEHNR and FQNEAQ (reference sequence). The CDR3 region is CASNPSVIGDTQYF. The CDR3 bases are TGTGCCAGCAATCCCTCTGTGATCGGAGATACGCAGTATTTT. Together with reference TRBV7-9 and TRBJ2-3, the CDR3 gives the full variable domain: DTGVSQNPRHKITKRGQNVTFRCDPISEHNRLYWYRQTLGQGPEFLTYFQNEAQLEKSRLLSDRFSAERPKGSFSTLEIQRTEQGDSAMYLCASNPSVIGDTQYFGPGTRLTVL.

The V gene is TRBV20-1, the J gene TRBJ2-1; D unresolved. Trimming took off 0 bases at V and 5 bases at J, with 14 bases between the two ends. The germline CDR1 and CDR2 sequences are DFQATT and SNEGSKA (reference sequence). The CDR3 has 15 amino acids. The CDR3 region is CSARDAKKGNNEQFF. CDR3 nucleotide sequence: TGCAGTGCTAGAGATGCCAAAAAAGGGAACAATGAGCAGTTCTTC.

This clonotype was counted a few times. The rearrangement uses TRBV7-2 and TRBJ2-1; TRBD2 matches at 8 bases. V trimming: 3 bases; J trimming: 1 base; junction bases outside the gene matches: 5. Germline V gene lookup returns CDR1 SGHTA and CDR2 FQGNSA. The CDR3 covers 16 residues. CDR3 sequence (DNA): TGTGCCAGCAGCTTCGGGGGGGCGGGATCCTACAATGAGCAGTTCTTC. Its translation is CASSFGGAGSYNEQFF.

On this clonotype itself: This may stem from a read error, because a much larger clone lies one nucleotide away. The chain recombines TRBV7-2 with TRBJ2-5; 14 nucleotides line up with TRBD2. The ends lost 5 bases at V and 5 bases at J; junction bases unmatched: 4. The CDR3 runs to 15 residues. Looked up from germline, CDR1 is SGHTA and CDR2 is FQGNSA. The CDR3 sequence: CASSGTSGSLETQYF. The CDR3 nucleotides are TGTGCCAGCAGCGGGACTAGCGGGAGTTTGGAGACCCAGTACTTC.

The chain is built from TRBV3-1 and TRBJ2-2; 9 nucleotides match TRBD2. The germline gives CDR1 LGHDT, CDR2 YNNKEL (reference sequence). The CDR3 has 17 residues. The J segment lost 6 bases and the V segment lost 0 bases, leaving 8 bases of the junction unmatched. The CDR3 here is CASSQDLIAGEPGELFF. The CDR3, as DNA: TGTGCCAGCAGCCAAGATCTGATAGCGGGAGAACCCGGGGAGCTGTTTTTT.

J is TRBJ2-1 and V is TRBV2, with TRBD2 matching 8 bases. With 4 bases clipped from V and 4 bases from J, the junction kept 6 bases outside the gene matches. The CDR3 extends over 15 amino acids. Germline values: CDR1 SNHLY, CDR2 FYNNEI. The DNA of the CDR3 is TGTGCCAGCAGTGGAAGCGGGGGAAGATACAATGAGCAGTTCTTC. Protein: CASSGSGGRYNEQFF.

V gene TRBV20-1 combines with J gene TRBJ2-7; 7 bases map to TRBD2. Germline assignment: CDR1 DFQATT and CDR2 SNEGSKA (reference sequence). This CDR3 contains 12 residues. Unmatched junction bases numbered 5, after V lost 8 bases and J lost 1 base. The CDR3 DNA is TGCAGTCCGAGCGGGGATTCCTACGAGCAGTACTTC. This encodes CSPSGDSYEQYF.

This clonotype was seen repeatedly, ten times or more. V and J are TRBV7-9 and TRBJ2-3; D is possibly TRBD2 (6 bases). Germline assignment: CDR1 SEHNR and CDR2 FQNEAQ (reference sequence). The V and J ends lost 10 bases and 2 bases respectively, with 13 bases between them. The CDR3 length is 13 residues. CDR3 sequence: CATGGVYTDTQYF. The CDR3 DNA follows: TGTGCCACCGGCGGGGTTTACACAGATACGCAGTATTTT.

J is TRBJ2-5 and V is TRBV3-1; the match to TRBD2 covers 7 bases. CDR3 length: 16 amino acids. In germline, CDR1 is LGHDT, CDR2 YNNKEL (reference sequence). The ends lost 0 bases at V and 4 bases at J; junction bases unmatched: 8. CDR3 region: CASSQERAGRGETQYF. The DNA of the CDR3 is TGTGCCAGCAGCCAAGAGAGAGCGGGGCGGGGAGAGACCCAGTACTTC.

There are a few counts of this clonotype. Mismatch with germline at one junction end may stem from a read error. The genes are TRBV25-1 and TRBJ2-1; D not resolved. This CDR3 is built from 10 residues. Germline V lookup: CDR1 MGHDK, CDR2 SYGVNS. The DNA for the CDR3 is TGTGCCAGCAGTGAGGGTGAGAAGATCTTC. It codes for CASSEGEKIF. Based on the CDR3 plus reference TRBV25-1 and TRBJ2-1, the full variable domain is EADIYQTPRYLVIGTGKKITLECSQTMGHDKMYWYQQDPGMELHLIHYSYGVNSTEKGDLSSESTVSRIRTEHFPLTLESARPSHTSQYLCASSEGEKIFGPGTRLTVL.

As to this clonotype: At one boundary the junction diverges from the germline segment, which might be a read error. J is TRBJ1-4 and V is TRBV5-1; D is ambiguous. The CDR3 runs 15 residues. Germline CDR1 reads SGHRS; CDR2 reads YFSETQ. Here the CDR3 DNA reads TGCGCCAGCAGCTTGTCGGCCCCGGCGGGTGAAAAACTGTATTTT. It codes for CASSLSAPAGEKLYF.

The chain employs TRBV20-1 and TRBJ2-1; TRBD1 is a possible D gene (6 bases). V lost 3 bases, J lost 6 bases, and 9 bases lay in between. The germline V gene has CDR1 DFQATT and CDR2 SNEGSKA (reference sequence). The CDR3 contains 12 residues. The CDR3 region has the DNA TGCAGTGCTAGGGCAGGGGCCAATGAGCAGTTCTTC. Protein product: CSARAGANEQFF.

The rearrangement joins TRBV11-2 to TRBJ2-1; TRBD2 matches 14 bases. The ends lost 9 bases at V and 9 bases at J; junction bases unmatched: 10. CDR3 length: 15 residues. Germline lookup yields CDR1 SGHAT and CDR2 FQNNGV. The CDR3 DNA reads as TGTGCCAGTTTTCGACTAGCGGGAGGGTTAGGTGAGCAGTTCTTC. It encodes CASFRLAGGLGEQFF.

This clonotype was picked up many times. V is TRBV12-3 or TRBV12-4 and J is TRBJ2-5; D uncertain. The CDR3 sequence is 14 residues long. Between the trimmed V and J ends, which lost 4 bases and 7 bases, there was a span of 16 bases. CDR3 nucleotides: TGTGCCAGCAGTTCACAAGAGATGGGAAGGACCCAGTACTTC. This gives the protein CASSSQEMGRTQYF.

This clonotype was seen many times. V usage is TRBV27 and J usage is TRBJ2-4, with D tentatively TRBD1 or TRBD2 (5 bases each). V was shortened by 4 bases and J by 1 base, with 23 bases between the two germline ends. From germline, CDR1 is MNHEY and CDR2 SMNVEV (reference sequence). This CDR3 region has 19 residues. This CDR3 reads CASSSGTAERARAKNIQYF. The CDR3 DNA is TGTGCCAGCAGTTCGGGGACCGCTGAACGTGCGCGGGCCAAAAACATTCAGTACTTC.

The chain uses TRBV9 and TRBJ1-3; D perhaps matches TRBD1 (5 bases). This CDR3 has 13 amino acids. The V and J ends lost 0 bases and 6 bases respectively, with 7 bases between them. Germline V lookup: CDR1 SGDLS, CDR2 YYNGEE. The CDR3 bases are TGTGCCAGCAGCGTAGGAGGGGAAAACACCATATATTTT. Protein sequence: CASSVGGENTIYF.

A word on this clonotype: The junction differs from germline at one of its ends, possibly a read error. The chain links TRBV11-2 to TRBJ2-2; maybe TRBD2 (5 bases). Germline V gene data show CDR1 as SGHAT and CDR2 as FQNNGV. The CDR3 length is 14 residues. The CDR3 DNA sequence: TGTGCCAGCACCTTATATTCGGGCACCGGGGAGCTGTATTTT. Its translation: CASTLYSGTGELYF.

The V gene is TRBV4-2, the J gene TRBJ2-2, with D perhaps matching TRBD2 (5 bases). Germline CDR1 LGHNA, CDR2 YNFKEQ. The CDR3 extends over 16 amino acids. V was cut by 5 bases and J by 3 bases, with 16 bases left in between. The CDR3 here is CASSTRTGKDTGELFF. In DNA, the CDR3 is TGTGCCAGCAGCACCCGAACGGGGAAGGACACCGGGGAGCTGTTTTTT.

This rearrangement joins TRBV6-5 to TRBJ2-5, with TRBD2 as a possible D gene (5 bases). The V end was cut by 2 bases, the J end by 1 base, with 8 bases between. The CDR3 has 14 amino acids. From germline, CDR1 is MNHEY and CDR2 SVGAGI. The CDR3 region has the DNA TGTGCCAGCAGTTACGACGGACTCCAAGAGACCCAGTACTTC. It specifies CASSYDGLQETQYF.

This clonotype was seen many times. The V and J genes are TRBV5-1 and TRBJ2-1; a possible D gene is TRBD1 (6 bases). Germline V CDR1 and CDR2: SGHRS, YFSETQ. The V gene lost 4 bases and the J gene lost 12 bases, with 11 bases spanning the gap. This CDR3 contains 11 residues. The CDR3 bases are TGCGCCAGCAGCAACAGGGAGTGGCAGTTCTTC. Its protein product is CASSNREWQFF.

This clonotype turned up a few times. The chain couples TRBV2 to TRBJ2-2; D not certain. This CDR3 is built from 11 residues. The V gene lost 2 bases and the J gene lost 10 bases, with 5 bases spanning the gap. In germline, CDR1 is SNHLY, CDR2 FYNNEI. CDR3 DNA sequence: TGTGCCAGCAGTGAATGGGAGGAGCTGTTTTTT. Translating gives CASSEWEELFF.